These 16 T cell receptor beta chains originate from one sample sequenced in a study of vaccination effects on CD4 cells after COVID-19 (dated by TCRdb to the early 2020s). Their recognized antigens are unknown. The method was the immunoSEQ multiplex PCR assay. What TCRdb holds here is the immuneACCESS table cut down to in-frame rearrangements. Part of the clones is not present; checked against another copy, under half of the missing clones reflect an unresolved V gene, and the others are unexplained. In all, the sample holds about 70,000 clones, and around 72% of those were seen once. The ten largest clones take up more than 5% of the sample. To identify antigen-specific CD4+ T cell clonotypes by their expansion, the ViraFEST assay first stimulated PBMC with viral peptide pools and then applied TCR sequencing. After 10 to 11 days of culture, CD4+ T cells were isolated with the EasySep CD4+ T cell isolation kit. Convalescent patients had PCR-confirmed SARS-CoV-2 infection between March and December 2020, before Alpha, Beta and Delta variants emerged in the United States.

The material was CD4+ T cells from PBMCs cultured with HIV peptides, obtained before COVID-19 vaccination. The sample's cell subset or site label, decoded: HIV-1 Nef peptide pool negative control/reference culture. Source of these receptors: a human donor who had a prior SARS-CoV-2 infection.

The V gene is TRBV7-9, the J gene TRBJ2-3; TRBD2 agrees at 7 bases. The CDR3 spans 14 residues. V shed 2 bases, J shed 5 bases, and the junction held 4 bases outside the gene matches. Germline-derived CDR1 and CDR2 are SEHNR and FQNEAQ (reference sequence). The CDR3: CASSLRGEEDTQYF. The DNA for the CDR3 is TGTGCCAGCAGCTTACGGGGGGAGGAAGATACGCAGTATTTT.

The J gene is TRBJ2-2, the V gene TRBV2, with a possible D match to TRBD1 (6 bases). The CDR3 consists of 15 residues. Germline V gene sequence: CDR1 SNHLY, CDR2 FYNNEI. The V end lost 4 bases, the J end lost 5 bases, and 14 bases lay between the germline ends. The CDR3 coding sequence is TGTGCCAGCAGTGCTAGGACAGTTAAGACCGGGGAGCTGTTTTTT. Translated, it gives CASSARTVKTGELFF.

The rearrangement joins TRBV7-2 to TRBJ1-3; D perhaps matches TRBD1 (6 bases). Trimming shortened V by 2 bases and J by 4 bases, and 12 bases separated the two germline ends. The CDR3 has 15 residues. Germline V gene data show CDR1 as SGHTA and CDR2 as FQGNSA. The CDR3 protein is CASSLQGFAGNTIYF. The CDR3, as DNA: TGTGCCAGCAGCTTACAGGGGTTTGCAGGAAACACCATATATTTT.

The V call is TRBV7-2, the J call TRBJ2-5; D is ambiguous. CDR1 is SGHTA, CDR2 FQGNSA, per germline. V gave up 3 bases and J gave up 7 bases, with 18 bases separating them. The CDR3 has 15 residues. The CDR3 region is CASSFSPGGLGTQYF. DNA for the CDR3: TGTGCCAGCAGCTTTAGTCCCGGCGGTTTGGGGACCCAGTACTTC.

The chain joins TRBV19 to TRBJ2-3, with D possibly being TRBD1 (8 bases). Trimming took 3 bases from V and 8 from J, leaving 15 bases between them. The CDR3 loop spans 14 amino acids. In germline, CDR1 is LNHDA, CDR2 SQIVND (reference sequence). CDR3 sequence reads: CASSIPTGGVTQYF. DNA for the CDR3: TGTGCCAGTAGTATCCCCACAGGGGGGGTTACGCAGTATTTT.

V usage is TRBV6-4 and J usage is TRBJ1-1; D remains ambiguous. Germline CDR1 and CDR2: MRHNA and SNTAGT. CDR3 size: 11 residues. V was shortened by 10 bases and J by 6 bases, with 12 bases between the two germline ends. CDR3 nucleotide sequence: TGTGCCACAAGACGAGGAGCTGAAGCTTTCTTT. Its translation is CATRRGAEAFF.

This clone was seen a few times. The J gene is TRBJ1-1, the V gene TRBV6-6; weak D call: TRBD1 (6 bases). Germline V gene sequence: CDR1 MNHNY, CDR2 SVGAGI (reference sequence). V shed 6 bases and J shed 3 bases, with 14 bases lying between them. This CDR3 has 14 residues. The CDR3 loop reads CASSYQGIDTEAFF. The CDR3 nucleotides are TGTGCCAGCAGCTACCAGGGGATTGACACTGAAGCTTTCTTT.

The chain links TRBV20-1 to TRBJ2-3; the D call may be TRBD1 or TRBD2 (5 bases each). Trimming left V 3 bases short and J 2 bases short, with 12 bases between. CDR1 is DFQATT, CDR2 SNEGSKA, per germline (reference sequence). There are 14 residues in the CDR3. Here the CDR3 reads CSASSGRATDTQYF. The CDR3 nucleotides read TGCAGTGCTAGTTCGGGGCGAGCCACAGATACGCAGTATTTT.

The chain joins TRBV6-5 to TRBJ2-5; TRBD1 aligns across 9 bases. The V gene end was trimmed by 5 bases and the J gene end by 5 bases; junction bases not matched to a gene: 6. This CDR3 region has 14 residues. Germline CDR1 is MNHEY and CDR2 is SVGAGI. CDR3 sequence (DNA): TGTGCCAGCAGTCCGGGACAGGGTTTCGAGACCCAGTACTTC. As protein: CASSPGQGFETQYF.

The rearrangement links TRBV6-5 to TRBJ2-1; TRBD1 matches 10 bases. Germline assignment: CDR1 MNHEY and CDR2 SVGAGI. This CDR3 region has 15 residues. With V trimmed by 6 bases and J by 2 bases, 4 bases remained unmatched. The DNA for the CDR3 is TGTGCCAGCAGGCGACAGGGGGCGACCTACAATGAGCAGTTCTTC. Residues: CASRRQGATYNEQFF.

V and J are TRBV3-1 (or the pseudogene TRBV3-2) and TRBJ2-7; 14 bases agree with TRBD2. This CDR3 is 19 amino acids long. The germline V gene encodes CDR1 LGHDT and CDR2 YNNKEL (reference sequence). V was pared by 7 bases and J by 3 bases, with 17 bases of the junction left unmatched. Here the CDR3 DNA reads TGTGCCAGCAAACTGACTGGACTAGCGGGAGGATTTTCCCTCTACGAGCAGTACTTC. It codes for CASKLTGLAGGFSLYEQYF.

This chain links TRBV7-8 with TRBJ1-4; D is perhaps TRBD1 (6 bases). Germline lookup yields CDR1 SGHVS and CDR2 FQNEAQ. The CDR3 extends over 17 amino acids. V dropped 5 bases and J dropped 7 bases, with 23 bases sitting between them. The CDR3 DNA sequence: TGTGCCAGCAGCCCCAACACCGACAGTTACAGGGTTGAAAAACTGTTTTTT. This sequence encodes CASSPNTDSYRVEKLFF. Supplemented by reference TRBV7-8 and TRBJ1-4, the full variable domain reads GAGVSQSPRYKVAKRGQDVALRCDPISGHVSLFWYQQALGQGPEFLTYFQNEAQLDKSGLPSDRFFAERPEGSVSTLKIQRTQQEDSAVYLCASSPNTDSYRVEKLFFGSGTQLSVL.

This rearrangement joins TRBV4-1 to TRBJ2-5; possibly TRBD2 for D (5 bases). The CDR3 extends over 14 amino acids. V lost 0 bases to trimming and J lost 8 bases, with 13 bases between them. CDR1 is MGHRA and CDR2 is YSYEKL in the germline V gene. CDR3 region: CASSQDWRRSTQYF. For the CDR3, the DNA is TGCGCCAGCAGCCAAGATTGGAGGCGGAGTACCCAGTACTTC.

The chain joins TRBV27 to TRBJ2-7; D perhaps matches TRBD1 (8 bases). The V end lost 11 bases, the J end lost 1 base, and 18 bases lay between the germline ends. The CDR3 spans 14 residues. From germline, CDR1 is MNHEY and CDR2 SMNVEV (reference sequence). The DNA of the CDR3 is TGTGCCGGGGGGGGGACAGGTGTATCCTACGAGCAGTACTTC. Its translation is CAGGGTGVSYEQYF.

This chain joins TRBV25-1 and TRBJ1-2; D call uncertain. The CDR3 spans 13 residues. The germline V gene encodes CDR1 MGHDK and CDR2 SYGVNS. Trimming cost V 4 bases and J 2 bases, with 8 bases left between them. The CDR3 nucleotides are TGTGCCAGCAGTGTGGACGGAAACTATGGCTACACCTTC. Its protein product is CASSVDGNYGYTF.

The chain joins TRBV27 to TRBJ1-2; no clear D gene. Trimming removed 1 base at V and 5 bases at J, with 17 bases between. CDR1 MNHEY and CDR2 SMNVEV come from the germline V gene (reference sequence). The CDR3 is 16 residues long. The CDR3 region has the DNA TGTGCCAGCAGTTTATACCTCGGACCCTCTTGGTATGGCTACACCTTC. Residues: CASSLYLGPSWYGYTF.